What follows are 17 T cell receptor beta chains derived from one specimen sequenced in a study of T-cell memory formation after mild COVID-19. TCRdb passed the 5' RACE reads through MiXCR, listing each CDR3 protein once. Of fewer than 450,000 distinct CDR3 sequences listed, under 25% are singletons. Sample: PBMCs or a T cell subset sorted from them (not recorded which). The receptors originated from an adult woman who had mild COVID-19 (a few samples of this study predate the infection). Cell type and time point are not known.

In this sample, this clonotype turned up a few times. The chain joins TRBV20-1 to TRBJ2-5; D is uncertain. V lost 0 bases, J lost 7 bases, and 12 bases lay in between. The CDR3 covers 13 residues. The germline CDR1 and CDR2 sequences are DFQATT and SNEGSKA (reference sequence). The CDR3 DNA follows: TGCAGTGCTAGAGATAACCCCGCATGGACCCAGTACTTC. Translating it yields CSARDNPAWTQYF.

The rearrangement joins TRBV6-5 to TRBJ1-1; D possibly corresponds to TRBD1 (5 bases). This CDR3 spans 13 amino acids. With 5 bases removed from V and 4 bases from J, the gap between germline ends came to 11 bases. In germline, CDR1 is MNHEY, CDR2 SVGAGI. The CDR3 region has the DNA TGTGCCAGCAGTCTTAAAGGGGTCACTGAAGCTTTCTTT. Protein product: CASSLKGVTEAFF.

This clonotype was seen only a few times. The CDR3 region has the DNA TGCGCCAGCAGCTTCAGCGGGGGGGCATCAGATACGCAGTATTTT. This codes for CASSFSGGASDTQYF. This chain links TRBV5-1 with TRBJ2-3, with 10 nucleotides matching TRBD2. With V trimmed by 2 bases and J by 4 bases, 4 bases remained unmatched. The CDR3 extends over 15 amino acids. CDR1 SGHRS and CDR2 YFSETQ come from the germline V gene.

The gene calls are TRBV6-6 and TRBJ2-3; 15 positions agree with TRBD2. This CDR3 is built from 16 residues. The V gene end was trimmed by 6 bases and the J gene end by 6 bases; junction bases not matched to a gene: 7. Germline CDR1 reads MNHNY; CDR2 reads SVGAGI (reference sequence). The CDR3: CASRTGLAGGYDTQYF. CDR3 DNA sequence: TGTGCCAGCAGGACCGGACTAGCGGGAGGGTATGATACGCAGTATTTT.

The chain carries TRBV29-1 and TRBJ2-2; 7 bases agree with TRBD2. After removal of 6 bases from V and 7 bases from J, the junction contained 8 bases not matched to a gene. The length of the CDR3 is 13 residues. Germline lookup yields CDR1 SQVTM and CDR2 ANQGSEA. CDR3 sequence reads: CSVGGTAYGELFF. In nucleotides, the CDR3 is TGCAGCGTCGGGGGGACGGCCTACGGGGAGCTGTTTTTT.

The V gene is TRBV11-2, the J gene TRBJ2-1, with D tentatively TRBD1 or TRBD2 (5 bases each). The CDR3 spans 16 residues. V was shortened by 1 base and J by 2 bases, with 12 bases between the two germline ends. Germline V gene sequence: CDR1 SGHAT, CDR2 FQNNGV. DNA for the CDR3: TGTGCCAGCAGCTTAGGAGGGGCGAGGACCTACAATGAGCAGTTCTTC. Translating it yields CASSLGGARTYNEQFF.

This clonotype was observed a handful of times. The chain joins TRBV20-1 to TRBJ1-2; D is uncertain. Germline V lookup: CDR1 DFQATT, CDR2 SNEGSKA (reference sequence). This CDR3 contains 12 residues. V lost 2 bases and J 6 bases, leaving 10 bases between the germline ends. CDR3 amino acids: CSARPRLDGYTF. The DNA for the CDR3 is TGCAGTGCTAGACCTCGGCTTGATGGCTACACCTTC.

The chain is built from TRBV20-1 and TRBJ2-1; D is unresolved. The V end was cut by 8 bases, the J end by 6 bases, with 17 bases between. The CDR3 covers 13 residues. From germline, CDR1 is DFQATT and CDR2 SNEGSKA (reference sequence). CDR3 nucleotides: TGCAGTCATAGCCAGCGAGGCATCAATGAGCAGTTCTTC. Its translation: CSHSQRGINEQFF.

This chain uses TRBV9 with TRBJ2-3; 7 bases line up with TRBD1. Trimming removed 0 bases from V and 4 bases from J; junction bases left unmatched: 8. The CDR3 covers 16 residues. Germline values: CDR1 SGDLS, CDR2 YYNGEE. In DNA form, the CDR3 reads TGTGCCAGCAGCGTAGGAGGGACAGTGGGTTCAGATACGCAGTATTTT. The encoded protein is CASSVGGTVGSDTQYF.

The V call is TRBV3-1, the J call TRBJ2-2; TRBD1 matches at 9 bases. The J segment lost 2 bases and the V segment lost 1 base, leaving 8 bases of the junction unmatched. There are 18 residues in the CDR3. The germline V gene has CDR1 LGHDT and CDR2 YNNKEL (reference sequence). CDR3 in DNA: TGTGCCAGCAGCCAAGGGGCAAACAGGGGGCACAACACCGGGGAGCTGTTTTTT. Its translation is CASSQGANRGHNTGELFF. Supplemented by reference TRBV3-1 and TRBJ2-2, the full variable domain reads DTAVSQTPKYLVTQMGNDKSIKCEQNLGHDTMYWYKQDSKKFLKIMFSYNNKELIINETVPNRFSPKSPDKAHLNLHINSLELGDSAVYFCASSQGANRGHNTGELFFGEGSRLTVL.

This clonotype has just a few counts. The CDR3 DNA reads as TGTGCCAGCAGCGTAGGACAGGTGAACACTGAAGCTTTCTTT. It encodes CASSVGQVNTEAFF. The genes are TRBV9 and TRBJ1-1; D is possibly TRBD1 (6 bases). The CDR3 totals 14 residues. V lost 0 bases to trimming and J lost 0 bases, with 6 bases between them. The germline CDR1 and CDR2 sequences are SGDLS and YYNGEE.

The rearrangement joins TRBV27 to TRBJ2-5; 8 bases are a match to TRBD2. CDR1 and CDR2 from the germline V gene are MNHEY and SMNVEV (reference sequence). The CDR3 sequence is 17 residues long. J was trimmed by 1 base and V by 10 bases; bases with no gene match: 17. The CDR3 DNA reads as TGTGCCACCTCTTTACGTCCTAGCGGGCATGTCCAAGAGACCCAGTACTTC. This encodes CATSLRPSGHVQETQYF.

This clonotype was detected ten times or more. The chain links TRBV24-1 to TRBJ2-2; possible D gene TRBD2, 6 bases. Trimming left V 4 bases short and J 6 bases short, with 14 bases between. CDR1 and CDR2 (germline): KGHDR, SFDVKD. The CDR3 is made up of 15 amino acids. The CDR3 region has the DNA TGTGCCACCAGTGAAAACCGACTAGGAGCCGGGGAGCTGTTTTTT. Translating it yields CATSENRLGAGELFF.

The CDR3, as DNA: TGTGCCACCAGCAGAACCGGGTCCAGAGAGTTCTTC. This sequence encodes CATSRTGSREFF. The V gene is TRBV15, the J gene TRBJ2-1, with D uncertain. V dropped 2 bases and J dropped 14 bases, with 13 bases sitting between them. Germline assignment: CDR1 LNHNV and CDR2 YYDKDF (reference sequence). The CDR3 contains 12 residues. Variable domain in full (rest from reference TRBV15 and TRBJ2-1): DAMVIQNPRYQVTQFGKPVTLSCSQTLNHNVMYWYQQKSSQAPKLLFHYYDKDFNNEADTPDNFQSRRPNTSFCFLDIRSPGLGDTAMYLCATSRTGSREFFGPGTRLTVL.

This clonotype was detected a few times. V and J are TRBV9 and TRBJ2-1, with 10 positions matching TRBD2. Germline V lookup: CDR1 SGDLS, CDR2 YYNGEE. The CDR3 covers 16 residues. V gave up 4 bases and J gave up 6 bases; unmatched junction bases: 10. The CDR3 sequence: CASSPPGTSEINEQFF. CDR3 sequence (DNA): TGTGCCAGCAGCCCCCCCGGGACTAGCGAGATCAATGAGCAGTTCTTC.

This rearrangement joins TRBV12-3 or TRBV12-4 to TRBJ2-3, with D possibly called TRBD1 or TRBD2 (5 bases each). CDR3 length: 13 residues. Trimming left V 6 bases short and J 2 bases short, with 9 bases between. In DNA, the CDR3 is TGTGCCAGCAGAAGGGACGCCACAGATACGCAGTATTTT. Amino acids: CASRRDATDTQYF.

This clonotype was picked up a small number of times. The genes are TRBV28 and TRBJ1-2; D possibly corresponds to TRBD1 (5 bases). V was cut by 8 bases and J by 13 bases, with 20 bases left in between. The CDR3 totals 12 residues. Germline V gene data show CDR1 as MDHEN and CDR2 as SYDVKM. The DNA of the CDR3 is TGTGCCAGCGCCTTGGGACGCGCTGTGGGCACCTTC. Its translation is CASALGRAVGTF.